These 11 T cell receptor beta chains were all obtained from the same sample, sequenced in a study of T cells after yellow fever vaccination. TCRdb analysed the 5' RACE reads with MiXCR anew, one entry per CDR3 protein. This table has under 600,000 distinct CDR3 sequences, 21% appearing once. The sequences come from PBMCs, collected around 3 weeks after the first yellow fever vaccination. The receptor source for this set is a man aged 18-30 years who received the YFV17D yellow fever vaccine.

This clonotype has only a few counts. This sequence joins TRBV28 and TRBJ2-5; D remains unclear. The germline V and J ends were trimmed by 3 bases and 4 bases, with 18 bases remaining between them. This CDR3 region has 16 residues. Germline V gene data show CDR1 as MDHEN and CDR2 as SYDVKM. The DNA of the CDR3 is TGTGCCAGCAGTTTGGGTGTTGGAGCAGCCAGAGAGACCCAGTACTTC. Its translation: CASSLGVGAARETQYF.

The chain joins TRBV6-4 to TRBJ1-6; no firm D call. The CDR3 consists of 13 residues. Per germline, CDR1 MRHNA and CDR2 SNTAGT. Trimming left V 4 bases short and J 9 bases short, with 10 bases between. The CDR3 bases are TGTGCCAGCAGTGTACAGAGGAGTTCACCCCTCCACTTT. Translating it yields CASSVQRSSPLHF.

V gene TRBV30 combines with J gene TRBJ2-7, with TRBD1 as a possible D gene (6 bases). Trimming removed 2 bases from V and 6 bases from J, with 17 bases in between. This CDR3 has 14 amino acids. Germline values: CDR1 GTSNPN, CDR2 SVGIG (reference sequence). The CDR3 DNA follows: TGTGCCTGGAGTAAGGGGACACAGCGTCTCGAGCAGTACTTC. Amino acid sequence: CAWSKGTQRLEQYF.

Concerning this clonotype: A much larger clone sits a single nucleotide away, making a read error possible. CDR3 bases: TGCGCCAGCAGCTTGGGCAGAAACTTCTTTAGCTCAGATACGCAGTATTTT. Residues: CASSLGRNFFSSDTQYF. The rearrangement links TRBV5-1 to TRBJ2-3; D is ambiguous. CDR1 SGHRS and CDR2 YFSETQ come from the germline V gene. V was trimmed by 0 bases and J by 4 bases, leaving 18 bases between them. This CDR3 has 17 residues. The full variable domain, completed using reference TRBV5-1 and TRBJ2-3, is KAGVTQTPRYLIKTRGQQVTLSCSPISGHRSVSWYQQTPGQGLQFLFEYFSETQRNKGNFPGRFSGRQFSNSRSEMNVSTLELGDSALYLCASSLGRNFFSSDTQYFGPGTRLTVL.

The CDR3 here is CASSTSGGASEQFF. The DNA of the CDR3 is TGTGCCAGCAGTACTAGCGGGGGGGCCAGTGAGCAGTTCTTC. The V gene is TRBV2, the J gene TRBJ2-1, with 13 bases fitting TRBD2. Germline V lookup: CDR1 SNHLY, CDR2 FYNNEI. Germline trimming cut 5 bases from V and 9 bases from J; bases unmatched to any gene: 4. This CDR3 is 14 amino acids long. Supplemented by reference TRBV2 and TRBJ2-1, the full variable domain reads EPEVTQTPSHQVTQMGQEVILRCVPISNHLYFYWYRQILGQKVEFLVSFYNNEISEKSEIFDDQFSVERPDGSNFTLKIRSTKLEDSAMYFCASSTSGGASEQFFGPGTRLTVL.

The rearrangement uses TRBV4-1 and TRBJ1-5, with TRBD1 matching 7 bases. The CDR3 is 14 residues long. The germline CDR1 and CDR2 sequences are MGHRA and YSYEKL. V shed 4 bases and J 9 bases; nucleotides not matched to a gene: 9. The CDR3 region is CASSLGTAEGPQHF. The CDR3, as DNA: TGCGCCAGCAGCCTTGGGACAGCCGAGGGGCCCCAGCATTTT.

This chain uses TRBV7-2 with TRBJ1-2; D remains unclear. The CDR3 length is 14 residues. Between the trimmed V and J ends, which lost 2 bases and 8 bases, there was a span of 15 bases. CDR1 is SGHTA, CDR2 FQGNSA, per germline. The CDR3 sequence: CASSLNAGGNGYTF. CDR3 nucleotide sequence: TGTGCCAGCAGCTTAAATGCAGGAGGGAACGGCTACACCTTC.

CDR3 in amino acids: CASSLGGLGPWVV. DNA of the CDR3: TGTGCCAGCAGCCTCGGAGGGCTGGGACCATGGGTTGTC. V is TRBV3-1 and J is TRBJ2-7; TRBD2 is a possible D gene (6 bases). This CDR3 comprises 13 residues. The germline CDR1 and CDR2 sequences are LGHDT and YNNKEL (reference sequence).

The chain's CDR3 is CASSMGATRSTDTQYF. The CDR3 DNA sequence: TGTGCCAGTAGTATGGGGGCTACCAGAAGCACAGATACGCAGTATTTT. The chain combines TRBV19 with TRBJ2-3, with D maybe TRBD1 (6 bases). Per the germline V gene, CDR1 is LNHDA and CDR2 is SQIVND (reference sequence). The CDR3 has 16 residues. The V and J ends lost 3 bases and 0 bases respectively, with 13 bases between them.

The chain joins TRBV7-9 to TRBJ2-3; the match to TRBD1 covers 11 bases. J was trimmed by 3 bases and V by 3 bases; bases with no gene match: 2. The CDR3 totals 15 residues. Germline V gives CDR1 SEHNR, CDR2 FQNEAQ (reference sequence). CDR3: CASSFRDRGTDTQYF. In DNA form, the CDR3 reads TGTGCCAGCAGCTTTCGGGACAGGGGGACAGATACGCAGTATTTT.

This chain links TRBV6-1 with TRBJ1-1; TRBD1 matches 9 bases. Unmatched junction bases numbered 6, after V lost 6 bases and J lost 1 base. Per the germline V gene, CDR1 is MNHNS and CDR2 is SASEGT. The CDR3 runs to 15 residues. The CDR3 spells CASRGTGLENTEAFF. The CDR3 DNA reads as TGTGCCAGCAGGGGGACAGGGTTAGAGAACACTGAAGCTTTCTTT.